This T cell receptor beta chain is from a study of T cells after posttransplantation cyclophosphamide. Study observations and caveats: Tissue-infiltrating T cells from skin or gut overlapped little with blood T cells.

The CDR3 loop spans 12 amino acids. V was cut by 10 bases and J by 3 bases, with 12 bases left in between. Looked up from germline, CDR1 is MDHEN and CDR2 is SYDVKM. Turning to this clone: Its antigen is as yet unknown.

Repertoires were generated with immunoSEQ multiplex PCR, while TCRdb's copy carries only in-frame clones and drops some. The table records 51,000 or so clones, 85% to 95% of them present only once. The source material was PBMCs. This chain links TRBV28 with TRBJ1-2; weak D call: TRBD1 (6 bases). This TCR derives from a woman aged 25 to 39 in good health and a related stem cell transplant donor. This chain's CDR3 is CANYRQDYGYTF. CDR3 bases: TGTGCCAACTACCGACAGGACTATGGCTACACCTTC.